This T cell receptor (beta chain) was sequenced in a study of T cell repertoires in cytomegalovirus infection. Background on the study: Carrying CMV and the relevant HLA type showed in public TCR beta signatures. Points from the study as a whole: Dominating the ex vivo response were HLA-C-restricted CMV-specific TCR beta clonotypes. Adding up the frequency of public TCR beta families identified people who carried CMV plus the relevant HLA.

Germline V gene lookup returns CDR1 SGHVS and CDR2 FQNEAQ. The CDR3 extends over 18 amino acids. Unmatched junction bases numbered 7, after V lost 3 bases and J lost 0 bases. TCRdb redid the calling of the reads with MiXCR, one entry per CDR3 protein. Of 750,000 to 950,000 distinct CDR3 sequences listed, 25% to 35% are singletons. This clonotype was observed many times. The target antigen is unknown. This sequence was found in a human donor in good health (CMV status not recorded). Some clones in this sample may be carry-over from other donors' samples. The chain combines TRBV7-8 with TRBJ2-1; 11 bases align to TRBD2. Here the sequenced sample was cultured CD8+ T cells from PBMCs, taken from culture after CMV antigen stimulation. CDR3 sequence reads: CASSLASGGSSSYNEQFF. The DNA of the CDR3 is TGTGCCAGCAGCTTGGCTAGCGGGGGGTCTAGCTCCTACAATGAGCAGTTCTTC.